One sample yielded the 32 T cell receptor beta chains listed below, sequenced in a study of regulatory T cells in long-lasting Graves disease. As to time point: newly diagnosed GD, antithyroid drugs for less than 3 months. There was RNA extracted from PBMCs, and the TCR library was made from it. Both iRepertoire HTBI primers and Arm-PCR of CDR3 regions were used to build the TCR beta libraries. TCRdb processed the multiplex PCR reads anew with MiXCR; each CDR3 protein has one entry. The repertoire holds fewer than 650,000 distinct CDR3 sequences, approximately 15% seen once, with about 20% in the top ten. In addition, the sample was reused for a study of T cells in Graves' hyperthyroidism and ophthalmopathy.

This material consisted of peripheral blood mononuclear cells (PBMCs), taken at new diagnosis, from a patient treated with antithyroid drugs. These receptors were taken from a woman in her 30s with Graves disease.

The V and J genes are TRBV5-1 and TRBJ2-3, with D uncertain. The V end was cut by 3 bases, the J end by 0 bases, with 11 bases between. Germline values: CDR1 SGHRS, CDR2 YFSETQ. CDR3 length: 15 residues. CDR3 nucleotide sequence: TGCGCCAGCAGCTCCCCGTCAACTAGCACAGATACGCAGTATTTT. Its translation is CASSSPSTSTDTQYF.

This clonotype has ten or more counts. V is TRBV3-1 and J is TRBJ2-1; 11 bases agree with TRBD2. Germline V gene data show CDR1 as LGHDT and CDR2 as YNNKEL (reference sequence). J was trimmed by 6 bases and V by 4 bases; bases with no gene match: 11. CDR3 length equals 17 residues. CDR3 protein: CASSLTAGTSGLNEQFF. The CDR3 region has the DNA TGTGCCAGCAGCCTAACCGCCGGGACTAGCGGACTCAATGAGCAGTTCTTC.

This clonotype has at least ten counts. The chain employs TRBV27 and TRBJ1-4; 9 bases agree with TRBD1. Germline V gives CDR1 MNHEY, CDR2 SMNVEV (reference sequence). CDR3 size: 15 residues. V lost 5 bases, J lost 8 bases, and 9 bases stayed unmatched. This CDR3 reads CASSPGDRVEEKLFF. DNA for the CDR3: TGTGCCAGCAGTCCGGGGGACAGGGTAGAAGAAAAACTGTTTTTT. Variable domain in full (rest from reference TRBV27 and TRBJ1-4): EAQVTQNPRYLITVTGKKLTVTCSQNMNHEYMSWYRQDPGLGLRQIYYSMNVEVTDKGDVPEGYKVSRKEKRNFPLILESPSPNQTSLYFCASSPGDRVEEKLFFGSGTQLSVL.

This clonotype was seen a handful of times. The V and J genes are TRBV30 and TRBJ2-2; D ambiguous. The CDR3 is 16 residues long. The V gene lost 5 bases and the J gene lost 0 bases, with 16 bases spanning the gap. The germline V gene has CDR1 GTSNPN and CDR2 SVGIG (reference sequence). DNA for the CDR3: TGTGCCTGGGAGGCACGAGACACCGCGAACACCGGGGAGCTGTTTTTT. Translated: CAWEARDTANTGELFF.

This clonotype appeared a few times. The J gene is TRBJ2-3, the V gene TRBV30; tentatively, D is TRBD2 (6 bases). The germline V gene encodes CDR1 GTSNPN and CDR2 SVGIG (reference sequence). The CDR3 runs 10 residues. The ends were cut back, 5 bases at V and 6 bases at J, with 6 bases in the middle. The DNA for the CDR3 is TGTGCCTGGGGGAGGGATACGCAGTATTTT. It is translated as CAWGRDTQYF.

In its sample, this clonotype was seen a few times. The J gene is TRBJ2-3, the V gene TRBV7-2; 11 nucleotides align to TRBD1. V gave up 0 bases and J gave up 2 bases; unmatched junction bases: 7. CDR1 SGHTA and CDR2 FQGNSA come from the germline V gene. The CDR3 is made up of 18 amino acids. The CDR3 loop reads CASSLAPGTGGSTDTQYF. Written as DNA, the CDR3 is TGTGCCAGCAGCTTAGCCCCCGGGACAGGGGGTTCCACAGATACGCAGTATTTT.

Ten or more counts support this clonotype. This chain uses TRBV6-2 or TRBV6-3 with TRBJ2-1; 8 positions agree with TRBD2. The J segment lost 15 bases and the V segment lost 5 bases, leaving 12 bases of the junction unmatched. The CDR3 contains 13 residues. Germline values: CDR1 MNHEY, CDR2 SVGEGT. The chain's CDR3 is CASSEIRTSIAFF. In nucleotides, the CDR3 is TGTGCCAGCAGTGAAATTAGGACTAGCATAGCGTTCTTC.

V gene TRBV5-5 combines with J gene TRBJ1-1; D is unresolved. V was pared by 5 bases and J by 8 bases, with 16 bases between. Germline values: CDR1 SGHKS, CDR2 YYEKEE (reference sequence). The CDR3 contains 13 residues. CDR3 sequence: CASRDAGGIEAFF. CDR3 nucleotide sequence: TGTGCCAGCAGGGACGCCGGTGGTATCGAAGCTTTCTTT.

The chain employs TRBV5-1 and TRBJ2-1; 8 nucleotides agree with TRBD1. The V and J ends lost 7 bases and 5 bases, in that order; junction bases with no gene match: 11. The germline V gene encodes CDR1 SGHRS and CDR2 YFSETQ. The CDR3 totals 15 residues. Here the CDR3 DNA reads TGCGCCAGCCGACAGGGGCCTAGTCCCAACAATGAGCAGTTCTTC. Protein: CASRQGPSPNNEQFF.

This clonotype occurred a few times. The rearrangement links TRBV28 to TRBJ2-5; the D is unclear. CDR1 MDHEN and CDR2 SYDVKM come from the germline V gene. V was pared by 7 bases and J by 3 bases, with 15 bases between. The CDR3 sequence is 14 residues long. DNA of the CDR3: TGTGCCAGCATACCCTCACCACCAAAAGAGACCCAGTACTTC. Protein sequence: CASIPSPPKETQYF. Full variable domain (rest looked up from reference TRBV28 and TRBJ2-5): DVKVTQSSRYLVKRTGEKVFLECVQDMDHENMFWYRQDPGLGLRLIYFSYDVKMKEKGDIPEGYSVSREKKERFSLILESASTNQTSMYLCASIPSPPKETQYFGPGTRLLVL.

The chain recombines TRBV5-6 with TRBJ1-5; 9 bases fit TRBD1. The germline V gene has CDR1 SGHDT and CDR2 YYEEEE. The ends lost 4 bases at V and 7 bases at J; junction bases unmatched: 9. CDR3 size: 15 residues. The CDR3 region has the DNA TGTGCCAGCAGCCTAAATGGACAGGGGATACAGCCCCAGCATTTT. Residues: CASSLNGQGIQPQHF.

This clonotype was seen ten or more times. CDR3 sequence (DNA): TGTGCCAGCAGTGTGTTGGGACAGGGAACGGACAGCAATCAGCCCCAGCATTTT. This codes for CASSVLGQGTDSNQPQHF. The rearrangement joins TRBV2 to TRBJ1-5; 9 bases agree with TRBD1. The V segment lost 4 bases and the J segment 1 base; nucleotides outside the gene matches: 11. Germline CDR1 is SNHLY and CDR2 is FYNNEI. The CDR3 spans 18 residues.

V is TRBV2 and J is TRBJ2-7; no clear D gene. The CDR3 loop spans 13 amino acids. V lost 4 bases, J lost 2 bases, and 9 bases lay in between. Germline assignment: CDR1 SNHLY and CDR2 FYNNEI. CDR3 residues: CASSGSITYEQYF. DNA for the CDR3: TGTGCCAGCAGTGGATCTATTACCTACGAGCAGTACTTC.

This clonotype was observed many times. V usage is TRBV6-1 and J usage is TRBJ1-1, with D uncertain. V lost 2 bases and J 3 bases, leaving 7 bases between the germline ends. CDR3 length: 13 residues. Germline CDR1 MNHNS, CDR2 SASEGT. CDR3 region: CASSELRDTEAFF. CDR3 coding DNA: TGTGCCAGCAGTGAACTCCGGGACACTGAAGCTTTCTTT.

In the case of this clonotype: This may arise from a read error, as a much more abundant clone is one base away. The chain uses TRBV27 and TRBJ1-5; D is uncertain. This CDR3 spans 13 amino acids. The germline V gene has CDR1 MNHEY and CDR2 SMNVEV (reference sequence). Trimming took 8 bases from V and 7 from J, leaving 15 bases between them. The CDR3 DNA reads TGTGCCAGCCGGATCGCCGAGTGGCAGCCCCAGCATTTT. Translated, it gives CASRIAEWQPQHF.

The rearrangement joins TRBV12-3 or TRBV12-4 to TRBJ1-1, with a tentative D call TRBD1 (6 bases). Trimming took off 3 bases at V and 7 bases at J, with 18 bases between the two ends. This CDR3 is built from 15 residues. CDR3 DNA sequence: TGTGCCAGCAGTTTCCTGGGGGGGGCAGGGGTTGAAGCTTTCTTT. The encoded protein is CASSFLGGAGVEAFF.

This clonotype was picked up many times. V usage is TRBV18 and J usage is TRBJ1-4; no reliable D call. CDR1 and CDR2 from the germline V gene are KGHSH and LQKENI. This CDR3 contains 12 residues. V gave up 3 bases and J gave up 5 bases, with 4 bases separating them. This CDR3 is CASSPGNEKLFF. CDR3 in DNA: TGTGCCAGCTCACCCGGAAATGAAAAACTGTTTTTT.

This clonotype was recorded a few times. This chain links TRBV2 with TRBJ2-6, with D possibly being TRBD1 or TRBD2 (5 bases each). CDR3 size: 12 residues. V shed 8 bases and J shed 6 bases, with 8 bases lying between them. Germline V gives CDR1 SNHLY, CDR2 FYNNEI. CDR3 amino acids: CASGGEANVLTF. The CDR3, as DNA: TGTGCCAGCGGGGGTGAGGCCAACGTCCTGACTTTC.

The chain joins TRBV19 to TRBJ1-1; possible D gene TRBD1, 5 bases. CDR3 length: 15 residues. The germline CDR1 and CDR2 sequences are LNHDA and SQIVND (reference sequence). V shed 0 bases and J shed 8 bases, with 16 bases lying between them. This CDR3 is CASSIDFGHVEEAFF. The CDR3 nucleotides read TGTGCCAGTAGTATAGATTTCGGACACGTCGAAGAAGCTTTCTTT.

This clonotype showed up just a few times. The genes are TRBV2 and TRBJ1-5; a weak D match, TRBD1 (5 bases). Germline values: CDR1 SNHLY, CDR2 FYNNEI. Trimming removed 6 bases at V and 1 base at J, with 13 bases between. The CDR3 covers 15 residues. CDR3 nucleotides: TGTGCCAGCAGAAGGGGTGGCGGGAGCAATCAGCCCCAGCATTTT. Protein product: CASRRGGGSNQPQHF.

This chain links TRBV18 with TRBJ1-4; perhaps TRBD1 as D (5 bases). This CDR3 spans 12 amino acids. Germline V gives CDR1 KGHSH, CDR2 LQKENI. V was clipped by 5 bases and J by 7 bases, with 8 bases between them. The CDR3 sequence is CASSMQGEKLFF. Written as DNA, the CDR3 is TGTGCCAGCTCAATGCAGGGTGAAAAACTGTTTTTT.

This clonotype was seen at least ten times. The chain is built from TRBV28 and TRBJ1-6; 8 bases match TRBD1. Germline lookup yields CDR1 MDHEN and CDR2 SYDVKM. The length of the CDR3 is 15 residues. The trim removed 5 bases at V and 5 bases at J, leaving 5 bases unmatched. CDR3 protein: CASSPVTGDNSPLHF. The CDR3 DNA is TGTGCCAGCAGTCCTGTGACAGGGGATAATTCACCCCTCCACTTT.

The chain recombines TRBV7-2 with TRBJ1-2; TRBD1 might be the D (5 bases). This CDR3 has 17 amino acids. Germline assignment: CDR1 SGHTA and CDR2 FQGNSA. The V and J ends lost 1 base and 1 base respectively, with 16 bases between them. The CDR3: CASSLGISWDGNYGYTF. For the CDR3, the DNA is TGTGCCAGCAGCTTAGGGATTAGTTGGGACGGTAACTATGGCTACACCTTC.

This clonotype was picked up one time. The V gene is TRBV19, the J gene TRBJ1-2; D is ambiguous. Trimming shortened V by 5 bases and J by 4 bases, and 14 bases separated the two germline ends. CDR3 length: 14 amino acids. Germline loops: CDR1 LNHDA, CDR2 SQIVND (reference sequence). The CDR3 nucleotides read TGTGCCAGTAGTCTGTTATCCGCGGCCTATGGCTACACCTTC. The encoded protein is CASSLLSAAYGYTF.

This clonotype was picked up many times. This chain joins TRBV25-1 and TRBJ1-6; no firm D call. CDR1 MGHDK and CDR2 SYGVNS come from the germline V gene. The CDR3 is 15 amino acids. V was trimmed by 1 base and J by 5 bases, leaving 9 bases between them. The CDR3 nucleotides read TGTGCCAGCAGTGAATCAGGTCCGAATAATTCACCCCTCCACTTT. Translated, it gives CASSESGPNNSPLHF.

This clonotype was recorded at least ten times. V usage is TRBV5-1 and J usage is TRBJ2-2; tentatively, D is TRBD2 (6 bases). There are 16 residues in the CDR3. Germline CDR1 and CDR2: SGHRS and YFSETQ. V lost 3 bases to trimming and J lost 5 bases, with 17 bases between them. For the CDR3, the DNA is TGCGCCAGCAGCTCGGAAGGAATCGGAGGGACCGGGGAGCTGTTTTTT. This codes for CASSSEGIGGTGELFF.

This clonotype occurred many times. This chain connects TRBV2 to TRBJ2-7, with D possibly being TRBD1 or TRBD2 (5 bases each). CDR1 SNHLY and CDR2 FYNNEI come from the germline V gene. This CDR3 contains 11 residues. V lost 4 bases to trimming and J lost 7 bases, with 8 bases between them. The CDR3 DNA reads TGTGCCAGCAGTGCGGGGCGAGAGCAGTACTTC. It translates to CASSAGREQYF.

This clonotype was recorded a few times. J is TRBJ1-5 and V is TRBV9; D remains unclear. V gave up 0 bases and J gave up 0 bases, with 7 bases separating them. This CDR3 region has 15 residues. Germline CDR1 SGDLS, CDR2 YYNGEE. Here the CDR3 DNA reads TGTGCCAGCAGCGTAGGTAGCGGTAGCAATCAGCCCCAGCATTTT. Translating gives CASSVGSGSNQPQHF.

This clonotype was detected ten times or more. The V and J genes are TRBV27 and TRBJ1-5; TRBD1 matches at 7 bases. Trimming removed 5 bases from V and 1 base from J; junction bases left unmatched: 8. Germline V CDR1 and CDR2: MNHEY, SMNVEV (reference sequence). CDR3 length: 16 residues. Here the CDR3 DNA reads TGTGCCAGCAGTGCCAAGACAGGGATCAGCAATCAGCCCCAGCATTTT. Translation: CASSAKTGISNQPQHF.

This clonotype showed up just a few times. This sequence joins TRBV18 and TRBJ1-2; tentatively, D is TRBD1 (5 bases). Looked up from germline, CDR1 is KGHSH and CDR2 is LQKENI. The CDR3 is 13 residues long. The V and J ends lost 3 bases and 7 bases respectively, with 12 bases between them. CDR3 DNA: TGTGCCAGCTCACCCGATAGGGACCGTGGCTACACCTTC. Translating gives CASSPDRDRGYTF.

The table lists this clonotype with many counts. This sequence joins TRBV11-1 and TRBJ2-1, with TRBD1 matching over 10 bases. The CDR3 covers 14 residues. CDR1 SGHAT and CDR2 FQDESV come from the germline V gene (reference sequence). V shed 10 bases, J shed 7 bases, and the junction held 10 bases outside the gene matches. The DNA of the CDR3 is TGTGCCACGGCGCGGACAGGGGGGGGAAATGAGCAGTTCTTC. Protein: CATARTGGGNEQFF.

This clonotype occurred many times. CDR3 bases: TGTGCCAGCAGTTTAGTCGGGACTAGCGAAGGTAATGAGCAGTTCTTC. Translated: CASSLVGTSEGNEQFF. V and J are TRBV28 and TRBJ2-1, with 10 nucleotides matching TRBD2. Germline CDR1 and CDR2: MDHEN and SYDVKM. Trimming cost V 2 bases and J 7 bases; bases outside gene matches: 8. CDR3 length: 16 residues.